A selection of T cell receptor beta chains follows, all from one sample in a study of T cells in Graves' hyperthyroidism and ophthalmopathy. MiXCR was run by TCRdb on the multiplex PCR reads, yielding one entry per CDR3 protein. The sample holds a few hundred thousand distinct CDR3 sequences, 15% to 20% seen once. Source material: blood. These receptors were taken from a man younger than 30 with Graves' ophthalmopathy. Each CDR3 is given with its conserved first and last residue.

cdr3_length v_call cdr3_aa
16 TRBV27 CASAPEIRGPYYGYTF
13 TRBV10-3 CATGTSGADEQFF
14 TRBV5-4 CASRGLSLTDTQYF
15 TRBV12-3/TRBV12-4 CASSTASGGAAEQYF
12 TRBV5-1 CAGEDGGHEQFF
13 TRBV6-1 CASSEGAFYEQYF
15 TRBV5-1 CASSHPTGMTGELFF
15 TRBV18 CASSPPWDYTGELFF
13 TRBV20-1 CSARGTDPYEQYF
16 TRBV6-6 CASSYIRASGGDEQFF
12 TRBV12-3/TRBV12-4 CASSPRGYEQYF
16 TRBV5-8 CASSSYGPTPTDTQYF
15 TRBV19 CASSIVPSGNYGYTF
14 TRBV4-1 CASSQTGQSYEQYF
13 TRBV24-1 CATSAGEQYEQFF
14 TRBV6-2/TRBV6-3 CATAMEGAGNEQFF
15 TRBV3-1 CASSRRDGGTGGYTF
18 TRBV5-8 CASRHLSGYRGETNEQYF